This T cell receptor beta chain was captured by sequencing in a study of CD8 T cells in ankylosing spondylitis. General observations from the study: Past research had described some motif variants in reactive arthritis synovial fluid and blood. Researchers reportedly found disease-linked clones significantly enriched in matched ankylosing spondylitis synovial fluid.

The CDR3 is made up of 18 amino acids. CDR1 is KGHSH and CDR2 is LQKENI in the germline V gene. Trimming took off 2 bases at V and 0 bases at J, with 17 bases between the two ends. With respect to this clonotype: Its antigen is not known.

Making use of molecular barcodes, quantitative 5'-RACE generated TCR beta libraries. TCRdb passed the 5' RACE reads through MiXCR, listing each CDR3 protein once. The sample contains about 150,000 distinct CDR3 sequences, around 42% of which appear only once. This chain joins TRBV18 and TRBJ2-4; TRBD1 is a possible D gene (5 bases). Sequenced: synovial fluid, either unsorted or a sorted T cell fraction (not recorded which). The receptor was derived from a male donor with ankylosing spondylitis. CDR3 DNA sequence: TGTGCCAGCTCACCAGCCAGGGCCCAAACTTTAGCCAAAAACATTCAGTACTTC. Amino acid sequence: CASSPARAQTLAKNIQYF.